A selection of T cell receptor beta chains follows, all from one sample in a study of regulatory T cells in long-lasting Graves disease. TCRdb called the multiplex PCR reads again in MiXCR, with one record for every CDR3 protein. The data hold roughly 500,000 distinct CDR3 sequences, with about 13% observed a single time. These data were also reused for a study on T cells in Graves' hyperthyroidism and ophthalmopathy.

The sequenced sample was peripheral blood mononuclear cells (PBMCs), obtained at new diagnosis, from a patient treated with antithyroid drugs. The source of these receptors is a man aged 25-40 years with Graves disease. CDR3s include the opening cysteine and the closing phenylalanine or tryptophan. Each record gives: clone size, V gene, J gene, D gene, CDR3 protein, CDR3 DNA. A D gene is named only where the DNA matches it firmly. Size is stated for part of the rows, as once, few or many counts, or as a class when the clone is expanded.

abundance: few; v_gene: TRBV6-1; j_gene: TRBJ2-7; d_gene: .; CDR3aa: CASQGSWPANYEQYF; CDR3nt: TGTGCCAGTCAAGGGTCCTGGCCTGCCAACTACGAGCAGTACTTC
abundance: few; v_gene: TRBV12-3/TRBV12-4; j_gene: TRBJ2-3; d_gene: TRBD2; CDR3aa: CASSLGGGRLSTDTQYF; CDR3nt: TGTGCCAGCAGTTTAGGTGGCGGGAGGTTGAGCACAGATACGCAGTATTTT
abundance: .; v_gene: TRBV27; j_gene: TRBJ1-4; d_gene: .; CDR3aa: CASSRKWGVTGTTNEKLFF; CDR3nt: TGTGCCAGCAGCCGAAAATGGGGGGTAACTGGGACAACTAATGAAAAACTGTTTTTT
abundance: many; v_gene: TRBV28; j_gene: TRBJ1-2; d_gene: .; CDR3aa: CASTPGTTSGYGYTF; CDR3nt: TGTGCCAGCACCCCCGGGACAACTTCAGGCTATGGCTACACCTTC
abundance: many; v_gene: TRBV11-2; j_gene: TRBJ2-7; d_gene: TRBD1; CDR3aa: CASSLPGQGSGEQYF; CDR3nt: TGTGCCAGCAGCTTACCAGGACAGGGGTCCGGCGAGCAGTACTTC
abundance: .; v_gene: TRBV7-8; j_gene: TRBJ1-2; d_gene: TRBD1; CDR3aa: CASSPRTGRNGYTF; CDR3nt: TGTGCCAGCAGCCCCCGGACAGGGAGGAACGGCTACACCTTC
abundance: many; v_gene: TRBV5-1; j_gene: TRBJ2-7; d_gene: TRBD1; CDR3aa: CASSLGGQGNYEQYF; CDR3nt: TGCGCCAGCAGCTTGGGGGGACAGGGAAACTACGAGCAGTACTTC
abundance: many; v_gene: TRBV12-3/TRBV12-4; j_gene: TRBJ2-7; d_gene: TRBD2; CDR3aa: CASSLKASGRNSYEQYF; CDR3nt: TGTGCCAGCAGTTTAAAGGCTAGCGGGAGGAACTCCTACGAGCAGTACTTC
abundance: many; v_gene: TRBV12-3/TRBV12-4; j_gene: TRBJ1-2; d_gene: .; CDR3aa: CASSLAENYGYTF; CDR3nt: TGTGCCAGCAGTTTAGCAGAGAACTATGGCTACACCTTC
abundance: many; v_gene: TRBV19; j_gene: TRBJ1-2; d_gene: .; CDR3aa: CASSAVGGADGYTF; CDR3nt: TGTGCCAGTAGTGCCGTCGGGGGCGCGGATGGCTACACCTTC
abundance: .; v_gene: TRBV11-1; j_gene: TRBJ2-5; d_gene: .; CDR3aa: CASSLAPRDGEETQYF; CDR3nt: TGTGCCAGCAGCTTAGCTCCCCGGGACGGAGAAGAGACCCAGTACTTC
abundance: many; v_gene: TRBV29-1; j_gene: TRBJ1-1; d_gene: .; CDR3aa: CSVSSGARTEAFF; CDR3nt: TGCAGCGTCTCTTCAGGGGCCCGAACTGAAGCTTTCTTT
abundance: .; v_gene: TRBV4-2; j_gene: TRBJ2-7; d_gene: .; CDR3aa: CASSQEEGTVSYEQYF; CDR3nt: TGTGCCAGCAGCCAAGAGGAGGGGACAGTCTCCTACGAGCAGTACTTC
abundance: few; v_gene: TRBV20-1; j_gene: TRBJ2-5; d_gene: .; CDR3aa: CSAAGSFPNFQETQYF; CDR3nt: TGCAGTGCTGCCGGGTCTTTCCCTAATTTCCAAGAGACCCAGTACTTC
abundance: .; v_gene: TRBV6-1; j_gene: TRBJ2-1; d_gene: TRBD2; CDR3aa: CAIRGGGPYNEQFF; CDR3nt: TGTGCCATCCGGGGGGGAGGGCCCTACAATGAGCAGTTCTTC
abundance: many; v_gene: TRBV10-3; j_gene: TRBJ1-5; d_gene: .; CDR3aa: CAVGPDSNQPQHF; CDR3nt: TGTGCCGTCGGACCCGATAGCAATCAGCCCCAGCATTTT
abundance: many; v_gene: TRBV2; j_gene: TRBJ1-1; d_gene: .; CDR3aa: CASMGLNTEAFF; CDR3nt: TGTGCCAGCATGGGGTTGAACACTGAAGCTTTCTTT
abundance: .; v_gene: TRBV20-1; j_gene: TRBJ2-5; d_gene: TRBD2; CDR3aa: CSASGLAGVSGYPETQYF; CDR3nt: TGCAGTGCTAGCGGACTAGCGGGAGTGTCCGGGTATCCAGAGACCCAGTACTTC
abundance: many; v_gene: TRBV13; j_gene: TRBJ2-1; d_gene: TRBD1; CDR3aa: CASSLGEGAYSYNEQFF; CDR3nt: TGTGCCAGCAGCTTAGGCGAGGGGGCCTACTCCTACAATGAGCAGTTCTTC
abundance: .; v_gene: TRBV9; j_gene: TRBJ1-3; d_gene: .; CDR3aa: CASSEGGRLNGNTIYF; CDR3nt: TGTGCCAGCAGCGAAGGGGGTCGCCTTAATGGAAACACCATATATTTT
abundance: many; v_gene: TRBV28; j_gene: TRBJ2-7; d_gene: .; CDR3aa: CASSTRTYEQYF; CDR3nt: TGTGCCAGCAGTACACGGACCTACGAGCAGTACTTC
abundance: few; v_gene: TRBV27; j_gene: TRBJ2-1; d_gene: .; CDR3aa: CASSPTTNNEQFF; CDR3nt: TGTGCCAGCAGTCCGACTACCAACAATGAGCAGTTCTTC
abundance: few; v_gene: TRBV10-1; j_gene: TRBJ2-7; d_gene: .; CDR3aa: CASSPGGPPNPYEQYF; CDR3nt: TGCGCCAGCAGCCCTGGGGGACCCCCAAACCCCTACGAGCAGTACTTC
abundance: .; v_gene: TRBV20-1; j_gene: TRBJ2-7; d_gene: .; CDR3aa: CSAPKAYEQYF; CDR3nt: TGCAGTGCCCCCAAGGCCTACGAGCAGTACTTC
abundance: few; v_gene: TRBV24-1; j_gene: TRBJ2-2; d_gene: TRBD1; CDR3aa: CATSDPRQGVTGELFF; CDR3nt: TGTGCCACCAGTGACCCGAGACAGGGAGTAACCGGGGAGCTGTTTTTT
abundance: .; v_gene: TRBV19; j_gene: TRBJ2-6; d_gene: TRBD1; CDR3aa: CASSIGTGRSGANVLTF; CDR3nt: TGTGCCAGTAGTATTGGGACAGGCCGCTCTGGGGCCAACGTCCTGACTTTC
abundance: .; v_gene: TRBV11-2; j_gene: TRBJ2-5; d_gene: TRBD2; CDR3aa: CASSSWTSGSESETQYF; CDR3nt: TGTGCCAGCAGCTCCTGGACTAGCGGGAGTGAATCGGAGACCCAGTACTTC
abundance: many; v_gene: TRBV9; j_gene: TRBJ1-5; d_gene: .; CDR3aa: CASSVGGHSNQPQHF; CDR3nt: TGTGCCAGCAGCGTAGGGGGGCATAGCAATCAGCCCCAGCATTTT
abundance: once; v_gene: TRBV24-1; j_gene: TRBJ2-1; d_gene: .; CDR3aa: CATSDATGNNEQSF; CDR3nt: TGTGCCACCAGTGACGCGACAGGAAACAATGAGCAGTCCTTC
abundance: few; v_gene: TRBV4-2; j_gene: TRBJ2-2; d_gene: .; CDR3aa: CASSPWGMNTGELFF; CDR3nt: TGTGCCAGCAGCCCTTGGGGGATGAACACCGGGGAGCTGTTTTTT
abundance: many; v_gene: TRBV20-1; j_gene: TRBJ2-7; d_gene: TRBD2; CDR3aa: CSARELAGKYEQYF; CDR3nt: TGCAGTGCTAGAGAACTAGCGGGAAAGTACGAGCAGTACTTC
abundance: many; v_gene: TRBV2; j_gene: TRBJ1-1; d_gene: .; CDR3aa: CASSGGYNTEAFF; CDR3nt: TGTGCCAGCAGTGGAGGGTATAACACTGAAGCTTTCTTT
abundance: .; v_gene: TRBV29-1; j_gene: TRBJ2-3; d_gene: TRBD2; CDR3aa: CSVEGPSGGTDTQYF; CDR3nt: TGCAGCGTTGAAGGGCCTAGCGGAGGCACAGATACGCAGTATTTT
abundance: many; v_gene: TRBV7-2; j_gene: TRBJ2-2; d_gene: .; CDR3aa: CASSLDGPAANTGELFF; CDR3nt: TGTGCCAGCAGCTTAGATGGTCCCGCGGCCAACACCGGGGAGCTGTTTTTT
abundance: many; v_gene: TRBV10-3; j_gene: TRBJ2-7; d_gene: .; CDR3aa: CAIRDSDEQYF; CDR3nt: TGTGCCATCAGAGACAGTGACGAGCAGTACTTC
abundance: .; v_gene: TRBV10-3; j_gene: TRBJ2-4; d_gene: .; CDR3aa: CAIRREWDKNIQYF; CDR3nt: TGTGCCATCCGTCGGGAGTGGGACAAAAACATTCAGTACTTC
abundance: .; v_gene: TRBV2; j_gene: TRBJ2-1; d_gene: .; CDR3aa: CASSETPTPRYEQFF; CDR3nt: TGTGCCAGCAGTGAAACCCCGACTCCGCGGTATGAGCAGTTCTTC
abundance: many; v_gene: TRBV7-3; j_gene: TRBJ2-3; d_gene: TRBD1; CDR3aa: CASSVDRGNPDTQYF; CDR3nt: TGTGCCAGCAGCGTGGACAGGGGGAATCCAGATACGCAGTATTTT
abundance: many; v_gene: TRBV12-3/TRBV12-4; j_gene: TRBJ2-7; d_gene: .; CDR3aa: CASSFSSGYEQYF; CDR3nt: TGTGCCAGCAGTTTTAGTAGCGGCTACGAGCAGTACTTC
abundance: .; v_gene: TRBV4-1; j_gene: TRBJ2-1; d_gene: .; CDR3aa: CASSQVYLPYNEQFF; CDR3nt: TGCGCCAGCAGCCAAGTCTACCTCCCCTACAATGAGCAGTTCTTC
abundance: .; v_gene: TRBV20-1; j_gene: TRBJ1-5; d_gene: TRBD1; CDR3aa: CSVSSGQGGQPQHF; CDR3nt: TGCAGTGTAAGCTCGGGACAGGGAGGTCAGCCCCAGCATTTT
abundance: many; v_gene: TRBV27; j_gene: TRBJ1-2; d_gene: .; CDR3aa: CASSYRGGDYGYTF; CDR3nt: TGTGCCAGCAGTTACCGGGGAGGCGACTATGGCTACACCTTC
abundance: few; v_gene: TRBV30; j_gene: TRBJ2-7; d_gene: TRBD1; CDR3aa: CAWRGQGRTGRTSYEQYF; CDR3nt: TGTGCCTGGAGGGGACAGGGGCGAACAGGGAGGACCTCCTACGAGCAGTACTTC
abundance: many; v_gene: TRBV5-1; j_gene: TRBJ2-5; d_gene: TRBD2; CDR3aa: CASSLLTSKLETQYF; CDR3nt: TGCGCCAGCAGCCTCCTGACTAGCAAATTGGAGACCCAGTACTTC